Following are 30 T cell receptor beta chains from one sample sequenced in a study of T cell repertoires in cytomegalovirus infection. Each CDR3 protein gets one entry after TCRdb re-called the reads with MiXCR. The table records about 680,000 distinct CDR3 sequences, more than 20% of them present only once. Input material: CD8+ T cells from PBMCs. These TCRs come from a human donor in good health (CMV status not recorded). Some clones in this sample may be carry-over from other donors' samples.

This clonotype was detected only a few times. CDR3 region: CASSRGGGRANTGELFF. The CDR3, as DNA: TGCGCCAGCAGCCGCGGGGGGGGTCGGGCGAACACCGGGGAGCTGTTTTTT. J is TRBJ2-2 and V is TRBV4-1, with 9 bases that match TRBD2. This CDR3 is 17 amino acids long. Germline values: CDR1 MGHRA, CDR2 YSYEKL. Trimming took 4 bases from V and 0 from J; bases not matched to a gene: 6.

The table lists this clonotype with a few counts. The rearrangement links TRBV20-1 to TRBJ1-4, with D uncertain. CDR3 length equals 14 residues. Germline loops: CDR1 DFQATT, CDR2 SNEGSKA (reference sequence). V was pared by 0 bases and J by 3 bases, with 8 bases between. This CDR3 is CSARDPGANEKLFF. In DNA, the CDR3 is TGCAGTGCTAGAGATCCTGGGGCTAATGAAAAACTGTTTTTT.

J is TRBJ2-2 and V is TRBV2; the D is unclear. Deletions cut 7 bases from V and 0 bases from J, with 12 bases between. Germline V gene data show CDR1 as SNHLY and CDR2 as FYNNEI. The CDR3 runs to 15 residues. The CDR3 DNA sequence: TGTGCCAGCACTGGAGATCTCGCGAACACCGGGGAGCTGTTTTTT. This encodes CASTGDLANTGELFF.

The genes are TRBV4-3 and TRBJ2-1, with a weak D call TRBD2 (5 bases). Germline V gene data show CDR1 as LGHNA and CDR2 as YSLEER. The CDR3 has 16 amino acids. Trimming took off 4 bases at V and 6 bases at J, with 19 bases between the two ends. The CDR3 loop reads CASSPGWGVGINEQFF. DNA of the CDR3: TGCGCCAGCAGCCCCGGGTGGGGAGTAGGGATCAATGAGCAGTTCTTC.

Concerning this clonotype itself: The junction and the germline gene differ at one end; a read error may be behind it. The chain couples TRBV4-1 to TRBJ1-5, with a tentative D call TRBD1 (5 bases). Germline assignment: CDR1 MGHRA and CDR2 YSYEKL. The CDR3 extends over 15 amino acids. The CDR3 sequence is CASSQDGGSSQPQHF. The CDR3 DNA reads TGCGCCAGCAGCCAAGATGGGGGGAGCAGTCAGCCCCAGCATTTT.

A note on this clonotype: A much larger clone lies a single base off, so this may be a read error. The rearrangement uses TRBV28 and TRBJ1-5, with D perhaps matching TRBD1 (5 bases). This CDR3 has 13 residues. Germline V gene data show CDR1 as MDHEN and CDR2 as SYDVKM. Written as DNA, the CDR3 is TGTGTCAGCAGTTCCCTCGGGACTCAGCCCCAGCATTTT. It specifies CVSSSLGTQPQHF.

This clonotype came up a few times. V is TRBV20-1 and J is TRBJ1-4; TRBD1 matches at 7 bases. The trim removed 5 bases at V and 4 bases at J, leaving 7 bases unmatched. Looked up from germline, CDR1 is DFQATT and CDR2 is SNEGSKA (reference sequence). This CDR3 is built from 14 residues. The CDR3 sequence: CSAYGQAINEKLFF. CDR3 coding DNA: TGCAGTGCTTACGGACAGGCCATTAATGAAAAACTGTTTTTT.

This clonotype has just a few counts. The J gene is TRBJ2-2, the V gene TRBV29-1; D possibly matches TRBD1 or TRBD2 (6 bases each). The V gene lost 7 bases and the J gene lost 4 bases, with 19 bases spanning the gap. Per germline, CDR1 SQVTM and CDR2 ANQGSEA. The CDR3 extends over 15 amino acids. DNA of the CDR3: TGCAGCGCTGGAGTGTCGGGGGCGGGCACCGGGGAGCTGTTTTTT. Translated: CSAGVSGAGTGELFF.

This clonotype showed up many times. This sequence joins TRBV7-9 and TRBJ2-3; TRBD1 matches at 9 bases. The germline V gene has CDR1 SEHNR and CDR2 FQNEAQ (reference sequence). Losses at the gene ends were 5 bases for V and 4 bases for J; bases not matched to a gene: 7. The CDR3 runs to 15 residues. The CDR3 loop reads CASSRWTGVPDTQYF. The CDR3 DNA reads as TGTGCCAGCAGCCGATGGACAGGGGTCCCAGATACGCAGTATTTT. The whole variable domain, remainder taken from reference TRBV7-9 and TRBJ2-3, is DTGVSQNPRHKITKRGQNVTFRCDPISEHNRLYWYRQTLGQGPEFLTYFQNEAQLEKSRLLSDRFSAERPKGSFSTLEIQRTEQGDSAMYLCASSRWTGVPDTQYFGPGTRLTVL.

This clonotype came up a few times. This chain links TRBV20-1 with TRBJ2-2, with D tentatively TRBD1 (5 bases). Germline V gene data show CDR1 as DFQATT and CDR2 as SNEGSKA (reference sequence). This CDR3 has 11 amino acids. DNA for the CDR3: TGCAGCTTTGACAGCACCGGGGAGCTGTTTTTT. This translates into CSFDSTGELFF.

The rearrangement uses TRBV18 and TRBJ2-1; maybe TRBD2 (6 bases). The CDR3 totals 16 residues. CDR1 and CDR2 (germline): KGHSH, LQKENI. V was pared by 0 bases and J by 7 bases, with 16 bases between. DNA of the CDR3: TGTGCCAGCTCACCACCGTGGACGGGAGCTTCTAATGAGCAGTTCTTC. Its protein is CASSPPWTGASNEQFF.

This clonotype has a count of ten or more. The chain links TRBV6-2 or TRBV6-3 to TRBJ2-4, with 9 bases fitting TRBD2. This CDR3 contains 18 residues. After removal of 2 bases from V and 0 bases from J, the junction contained 8 bases not matched to a gene. Per the germline V gene, CDR1 is MNHEY and CDR2 is SVGEGT. This CDR3 reads CASSYIPSGDTAKNIQYF. The CDR3 DNA follows: TGTGCCAGCAGTTACATTCCTAGCGGGGATACAGCCAAAAACATTCAGTACTTC.

This chain connects TRBV12-3 or TRBV12-4 to TRBJ2-2; 10 nucleotides line up with TRBD2. J lost 3 bases, V lost 7 bases, and 5 bases had no gene match. The CDR3 loop spans 15 amino acids. The CDR3 protein is CASNGLAEDTGELFF. CDR3 bases: TGTGCCAGCAACGGACTAGCGGAAGACACCGGGGAGCTGTTTTTT.

For the CDR3, the DNA is TGCAGCCATATAGCGGGGGACACCGGGGAGCTGTTTTTT. Amino acids: CSHIAGDTGELFF. The chain carries TRBV29-1 and TRBJ2-2; 9 bases line up with TRBD2. The V gene's germline CDR1 is SQVTM and CDR2 ANQGSEA. The CDR3 sequence is 13 residues long. Unmatched junction bases numbered 4, after V lost 8 bases and J lost 3 bases.

As for this clonotype: Germline and junction disagree at one end, which may indicate a read error. The chain couples TRBV2 to TRBJ2-3; TRBD2 matches at 8 bases. The CDR3 totals 14 residues. Per the germline V gene, CDR1 is SNHLY and CDR2 is FYNNEI. The chain's CDR3 is CASREAGEADTQYF. In nucleotides, the CDR3 is TGTGCCAGCAGAGAAGCGGGGGAGGCAGATACGCAGTATTTT.

This sequence joins TRBV19 and TRBJ1-1; a weak D match, TRBD1 (5 bases). The ends were cut back, 0 bases at V and 3 bases at J, with 8 bases in the middle. This CDR3 spans 14 amino acids. Germline assignment: CDR1 LNHDA and CDR2 SQIVND (reference sequence). The DNA for the CDR3 is TGTGCCAGTAGTATAGAGGGACTCGACACTGAAGCTTTCTTT. Amino acid sequence: CASSIEGLDTEAFF.

The chain is built from TRBV6-1 and TRBJ2-1; TRBD2 aligns across 7 bases. Trimming cost V 7 bases and J 8 bases; bases outside gene matches: 11. This CDR3 has 14 amino acids. Per germline, CDR1 MNHNS and CDR2 SASEGT. The CDR3 is CASTQWGGWDEQFF. The CDR3 DNA follows: TGTGCCAGCACCCAATGGGGGGGTTGGGATGAGCAGTTCTTC.

This clonotype was recorded at least ten times. The chain has TRBV7-2 and TRBJ2-1; 14 nucleotides match TRBD2. Looked up from germline, CDR1 is SGHTA and CDR2 is FQGNSA. The CDR3 loop spans 17 amino acids. V dropped 5 bases and J dropped 7; count of bases not matched to a gene: 10. CDR3 protein: CASSLRTSGGSLNEQFF. CDR3 DNA: TGTGCCAGCAGCCTCCGGACTAGCGGGGGGTCCCTGAATGAGCAGTTCTTC.

This clonotype was seen only a few times. The chain recombines TRBV7-9 with TRBJ2-7, with D possibly TRBD1 on 6 matching bases. The CDR3 runs to 13 residues. Per the germline V gene, CDR1 is SEHNR and CDR2 is FQNEAQ (reference sequence). The V end was cut by 3 bases, the J end by 2 bases, with 8 bases between. CDR3 sequence: CASSFRDTYEQYF. In nucleotides, the CDR3 is TGTGCCAGCAGCTTCCGGGACACCTACGAGCAGTACTTC.

The chain uses TRBV4-2 and TRBJ2-5; 7 bases fit TRBD2. The germline V gene has CDR1 LGHNA and CDR2 YNFKEQ. This CDR3 contains 18 residues. With 0 bases clipped from V and 3 bases from J, the junction kept 13 bases outside the gene matches. CDR3 residues: CASSQDRIGLAAKETQYF. CDR3 bases: TGTGCCAGCAGCCAAGATCGGATAGGGCTAGCGGCGAAAGAGACCCAGTACTTC.

The rearrangement uses TRBV20-1 and TRBJ2-7; D possibly corresponds to TRBD1 (5 bases). The CDR3 is made up of 15 amino acids. V was shortened by 0 bases and J by 6 bases, with 18 bases between the two germline ends. The V gene's germline CDR1 is DFQATT and CDR2 SNEGSKA (reference sequence). The CDR3 DNA sequence: TGCAGTGCTAGAGATCGGGCAGGGCATCATCCCGAGCAGTACGTC. As protein: CSARDRAGHHPEQYV.

This chain links TRBV23-1 with TRBJ1-2; 8 bases map to TRBD1. TRBV23-1 is assigned to the ORF class and has an uncertain function. This CDR3 is built from 16 residues. The ends lost 2 bases at V and 6 bases at J; junction bases unmatched: 11. CDR3 nucleotides: TGCGCCAGCAGTCAAAACCCGACAGGGGCAACCGATGGCTACACCTTC. Translating gives CASSQNPTGATDGYTF.

There are a few counts of this clonotype. The CDR3 region is CASSFLLGAYEQYF. CDR3 nucleotide sequence: TGTGCCAGCAGTTTCCTCCTTGGGGCCTACGAGCAGTACTTC. The V gene is TRBV6-5, the J gene TRBJ2-7, with D uncertain. With 4 bases removed from V and 2 bases from J, the gap between germline ends came to 12 bases. CDR3 size: 14 residues. Looked up from germline, CDR1 is MNHEY and CDR2 is SVGAGI.

This clonotype has at least ten counts. The genes are TRBV28 and TRBJ2-4; TRBD2 agrees at 8 bases. Losses at the gene ends were 3 bases for V and 6 bases for J; bases not matched to a gene: 1. CDR1 and CDR2 from the germline V gene are MDHEN and SYDVKM. The CDR3 runs to 13 residues. The chain's CDR3 is CASSFTSGNIQYF. The CDR3 bases are TGTGCCAGCAGTTTCACTAGCGGAAACATTCAGTACTTC.

This clonotype has at least ten counts. In nucleotides, the CDR3 is TGTGCCAGCAGTTTTTCAGGGAGCTCCTACGAGCAGTACGTC. Translating gives CASSFSGSSYEQYV. The chain couples TRBV28 to TRBJ2-7; D may be TRBD1 or TRBD2 (5 bases each). Germline-derived CDR1 and CDR2 are MDHEN and SYDVKM. This CDR3 has 14 residues. V gave up 3 bases and J gave up 0 bases, with 9 bases separating them.

This clonotype came up a few times. This chain uses TRBV4-2 with TRBJ2-3; D may be TRBD2 (6 bases). V gave up 0 bases and J gave up 3 bases, with 16 bases separating them. Germline values: CDR1 LGHNA, CDR2 YNFKEQ. The CDR3 contains 17 residues. The CDR3 bases are TGTGCCAGCAGCCAAGACCTACCGGGGGTTGAGACAGATACGCAGTATTTT. As protein: CASSQDLPGVETDTQYF.

In this sample, this clonotype turned up a few times. V is TRBV19 and J is TRBJ2-7; the match to TRBD1 covers 12 bases. The CDR3 loop spans 14 amino acids. From germline, CDR1 is LNHDA and CDR2 SQIVND (reference sequence). Unmatched junction bases numbered 8, after V lost 8 bases and J lost 6 bases. CDR3 protein: CASAFRDRGPEQYF. The CDR3 nucleotides are TGTGCCAGTGCTTTCCGGGACAGGGGGCCCGAGCAGTACTTC.

This sequence joins TRBV9 and TRBJ1-1; no clear D. The CDR3 consists of 14 residues. CDR1 SGDLS and CDR2 YYNGEE come from the germline V gene. Trimming removed 0 bases from V and 2 bases from J, with 8 bases in between. The CDR3 region is CASSVAGLNTEAFF. CDR3 nucleotides: TGTGCCAGCAGCGTAGCAGGTCTTAACACTGAAGCTTTCTTT. The full variable domain, its missing parts supplied by reference TRBV9 and TRBJ1-1, is DSGVTQTPKHLITATGQRVTLRCSPRSGDLSVYWYQQSLDQGLQFLIQYYNGEERAKGNILERFSAQQFPDLHSELNLSSLELGDSALYFCASSVAGLNTEAFFGQGTRLTVV.

This clonotype was counted at least ten times. In nucleotides, the CDR3 is TGTGCCAGCAGTTCTAGCCAGGGGGCGTCCCGCGCGAACACCGGGGAGCTGTTTTTT. Residues: CASSSSQGASRANTGELFF. The V call is TRBV12-3 or TRBV12-4, the J call TRBJ2-2, with 8 bases matching TRBD1. The CDR3 sequence is 19 residues long. J was trimmed by 0 bases and V by 4 bases; bases with no gene match: 13.

Only a few counts were recorded for this clonotype. The chain joins TRBV18 to TRBJ1-2; 7 bases map to TRBD1. This CDR3 is built from 14 residues. In germline, CDR1 is KGHSH, CDR2 LQKENI. Losses at the gene ends were 3 bases for V and 8 bases for J; bases not matched to a gene: 9. CDR3 region: CASSPGTDLTGYTF. In DNA, the CDR3 is TGTGCCAGCTCACCCGGGACAGATCTAACGGGCTACACCTTC.